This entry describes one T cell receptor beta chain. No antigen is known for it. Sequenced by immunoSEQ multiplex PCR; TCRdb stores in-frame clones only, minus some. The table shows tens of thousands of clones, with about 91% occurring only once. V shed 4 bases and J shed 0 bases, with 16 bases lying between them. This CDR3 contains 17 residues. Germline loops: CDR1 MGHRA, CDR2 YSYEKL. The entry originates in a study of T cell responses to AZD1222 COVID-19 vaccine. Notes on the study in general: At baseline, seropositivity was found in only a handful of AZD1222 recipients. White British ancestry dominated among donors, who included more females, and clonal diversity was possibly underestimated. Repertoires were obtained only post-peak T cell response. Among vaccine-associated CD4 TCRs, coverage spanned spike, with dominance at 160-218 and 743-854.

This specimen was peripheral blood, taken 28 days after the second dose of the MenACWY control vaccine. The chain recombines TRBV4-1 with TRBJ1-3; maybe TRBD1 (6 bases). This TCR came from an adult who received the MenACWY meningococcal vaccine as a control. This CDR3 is CASSLAPTGYSGNTIYF. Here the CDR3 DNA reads TGCGCCAGCAGCCTCGCCCCAACAGGGTACTCTGGAAACACCATATATTTT.